This T cell receptor beta chain was recovered during a study of T cells after yellow fever vaccination. Germline CDR1 MGHRA, CDR2 YSYEKL. Trimming removed 6 bases from V and 4 bases from J, with 17 bases in between. The CDR3 covers 15 residues. Study-wide results and limits: On re-exposure, the response was weaker but peaked faster, at day 5 versus 15. Primary-vaccination clones mostly resurfaced post-booster (around 95% CD4, approximately 89% CD8). High-abundance clonotypes from the bulk population could contaminate FACS-sorted repertoires.

A 5'RACE template-switching step, the method used to make TCR cDNA, added a universal primer site and UMIs. TCRdb fed the 5' RACE reads into MiXCR, producing one record per CDR3 protein. The sample records a few hundred thousand distinct CDR3 sequences, 7% to 10% being singletons. This clonotype was detected only a few times. The target antigen is unknown. J is TRBJ2-3 and V is TRBV4-1; maybe TRBD2 (5 bases). The sequence came from a young man who received the YFV17D yellow fever vaccine. Sequenced material: PBMCs, taken roughly 45 days after the first yellow fever vaccination. CDR3 sequence: CASRDSAAGSDTQYF. The DNA of the CDR3 is TGCGCCAGCAGGGACTCCGCAGCCGGGTCAGATACGCAGTATTTT.